A selection of T cell receptor beta chains follows, all from one sample in a study of T-cell memory formation after mild COVID-19. TCRdb reanalysed the 5' RACE reads using MiXCR and keeps one entry per CDR3 protein. The sample contains approximately 89,000 distinct CDR3 sequences, around 25% of which appear only once. The material sequenced was PBMCs or a T cell subset sorted from them (not recorded which). The receptors derive from a man between 18 and 29 years old who had mild COVID-19 (a few samples of this study predate the infection). Cell type and time point are not known. Both conserved end residues are part of each CDR3. The D gene is left open where the match is weak. Some rows mark clone size as missing; the rest say once, few, many or name a class of expanded clone.

size	V	J	D	DNA	CDR3
.	TRBV20-1	TRBJ1-4	TRBD1	TGCAGTGCTAGAGAGGAGACAGGGAAGTTTTTTAATGAAAAACTGTTTTTT	CSAREETGKFFNEKLFF
.	TRBV3-1	TRBJ2-7	.	TGTGCCAGCAGCCAAGCCAGGGACACCACCTACGAGCAGTACTTC	CASSQARDTTYEQYF
.	TRBV7-2	TRBJ1-2	.	TGTGCCAGCACCCCAGACTCGGACAGCTACTATGGCTACACCTTC	CASTPDSDSYYGYTF
.	TRBV12-3/TRBV12-4	TRBJ2-1	.	TGTGCCAGCAGTTTTAAGGGGGGTGACAATGAGCAGTTCTTC	CASSFKGGDNEQFF
few	TRBV7-6	TRBJ1-2	.	TGTGCCAGCAGCCCGGGGGGGACGTATGGCTACACCTTC	CASSPGGTYGYTF
once	TRBV24-1	TRBJ1-5	TRBD1	TGTGCCACCAGTGATCCACGGACAGGGATCAATCAGCCCAAGCATTTT	CATSDPRTGINQPKHF
few	TRBV6-9	TRBJ2-2	.	TGTGCCCTAGGGGGCGGGGCGAACACCGGGGAGCTGTTTTTT	CALGGGANTGELFF
.	TRBV4-3	TRBJ1-5	.	TGCGCCAGCAGCCAATTCAACGTAAATCAGCCCCAGCATTTT	CASSQFNVNQPQHF
.	TRBV11-2	TRBJ1-2	.	TGTGCCAGCAGCGGGGGGGCCGGAGGAGGCTACACCTTC	CASSGGAGGGYTF
few	TRBV6-2/TRBV6-3	TRBJ1-1	.	TGTGCCAGCAGTTACCCCCAGGAGGCTTTCTTT	CASSYPQEAFF
.	TRBV4-3	TRBJ2-7	.	TGCGCCAGCAGCCAAGGAGTTGGGGGCTCCTACGAGCAGTACTTC	CASSQGVGGSYEQYF
few	TRBV24-1	TRBJ2-3	.	TGTGCCACCAGTGATCCGAGCACAGATACGCAGTATTTT	CATSDPSTDTQYF
few	TRBV10-3	TRBJ2-3	TRBD2	TGTGCCATCAGTGTGGGGTCTAGCGGTAGAGATACGCAGTATTTT	CAISVGSSGRDTQYF
few	TRBV11-2	TRBJ1-1	.	TGTGCCAGCAGCTATGGTCAAGGAGCTGAAGCTTTCTTT	CASSYGQGAEAFF
.	TRBV6-2/TRBV6-3	TRBJ1-5	.	TGTGCCAGCAGTTACGAGGGAGATCAGCCCCAGCATTTT	CASSYEGDQPQHF
.	TRBV19	TRBJ2-2	TRBD2	TGTGCCAGTGCATCCCTAGCGGGGGGGGTTGTCGGGGAGCTGTTTTTT	CASASLAGGVVGELFF
.	TRBV4-1	TRBJ1-2	.	TGCGCCAGCAGCGAATCCCCCCCGGGAATTTATGGCTACACCTTC	CASSESPPGIYGYTF
.	TRBV6-5	TRBJ1-1	TRBD1	TGTGCCAGCAGTTCGCCTGGGACAGGCGCCCGTGAAGCTTTCTTT	CASSSPGTGAREAFF
.	TRBV6-6	TRBJ2-2	.	TGTGCCAGCAGTTACGGGGGATTTCCGAACACCGGGGAGCTGTTTTTT	CASSYGGFPNTGELFF
medium-sized	TRBV13	TRBJ2-1	.	TGTGCCAGCAGCGCATTGGGAAATGAGCAGTTCTTC	CASSALGNEQFF
.	TRBV6-6	TRBJ2-3	.	TGTGCCAGCAGTTATAGAGGGGTCCTGGATACGCAGTATTTT	CASSYRGVLDTQYF
.	TRBV6-5	TRBJ2-1	.	TGTGCCAGCAGTCCTAACAGTGGTGAGCAGTTCTTC	CASSPNSGEQFF
few	TRBV27	TRBJ1-5	.	TGTGCCAGCAGTCCGGAATGGGACACTCTCCGAGGCGGTCAGCCCCAGCATTTT	CASSPEWDTLRGGQPQHF
few	TRBV12-3/TRBV12-4	TRBJ2-7	TRBD1	TGTGCCAGCAGTTTAGGGACAGGCCTCAACTACGAGCAGTACTTC	CASSLGTGLNYEQYF
.	TRBV6-5	TRBJ1-3	.	TGTGCCAGCAGTTCAGACAGGCCCTCTGGAAACACCATATATTTT	CASSSDRPSGNTIYF